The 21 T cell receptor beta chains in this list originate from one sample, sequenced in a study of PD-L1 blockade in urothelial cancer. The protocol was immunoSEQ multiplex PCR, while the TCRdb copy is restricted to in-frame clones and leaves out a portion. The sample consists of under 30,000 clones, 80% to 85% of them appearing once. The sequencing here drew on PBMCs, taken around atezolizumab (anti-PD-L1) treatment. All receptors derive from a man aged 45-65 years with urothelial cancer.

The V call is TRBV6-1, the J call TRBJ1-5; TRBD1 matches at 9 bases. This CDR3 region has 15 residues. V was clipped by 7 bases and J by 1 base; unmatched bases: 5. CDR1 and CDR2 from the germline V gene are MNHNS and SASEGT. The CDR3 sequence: CASNSGTGSNQPQHF. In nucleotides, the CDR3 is TGTGCCAGCAATTCCGGGACAGGGAGCAATCAGCCCCAGCATTTT.

CDR3 in DNA: TGTGCCAGCAGCCCCGGCGGTAGTGGAGATACGCAGTATTTT. Encoded protein: CASSPGGSGDTQYF. V is TRBV14 and J is TRBJ2-3; D gene ambiguous. CDR1 and CDR2 (germline): SGHDN, FVKESK. The CDR3 consists of 14 residues. V was shortened by 4 bases and J by 5 bases, with 13 bases between the two germline ends.

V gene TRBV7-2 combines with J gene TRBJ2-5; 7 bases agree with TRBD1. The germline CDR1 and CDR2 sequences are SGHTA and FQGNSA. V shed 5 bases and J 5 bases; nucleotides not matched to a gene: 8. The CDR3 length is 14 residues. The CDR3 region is CASSISGGRETQYF. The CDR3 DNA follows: TGTGCCAGCAGCATCTCAGGGGGTAGGGAGACCCAGTACTTC.

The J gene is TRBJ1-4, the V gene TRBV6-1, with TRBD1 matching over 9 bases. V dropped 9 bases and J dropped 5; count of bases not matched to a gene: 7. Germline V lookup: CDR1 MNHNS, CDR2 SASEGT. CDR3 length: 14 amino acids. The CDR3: CASKRDRENEKLFF. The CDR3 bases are TGTGCCAGTAAACGGGACAGGGAAAATGAAAAACTGTTTTTT.

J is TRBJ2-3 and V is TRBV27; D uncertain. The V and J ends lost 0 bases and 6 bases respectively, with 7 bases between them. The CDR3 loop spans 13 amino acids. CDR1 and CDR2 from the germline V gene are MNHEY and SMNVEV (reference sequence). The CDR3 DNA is TGTGCCAGCAGTTTATCCAAACAGGATACGCAGTATTTT. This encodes CASSLSKQDTQYF.

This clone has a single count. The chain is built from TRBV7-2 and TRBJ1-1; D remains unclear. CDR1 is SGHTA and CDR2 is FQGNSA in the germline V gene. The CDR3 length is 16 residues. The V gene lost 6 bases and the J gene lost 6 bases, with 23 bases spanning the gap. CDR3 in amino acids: CASRVVAGRDYAEAFF. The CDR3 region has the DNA TGTGCCAGCAGGGTAGTGGCCGGGCGGGATTACGCTGAAGCTTTCTTT.

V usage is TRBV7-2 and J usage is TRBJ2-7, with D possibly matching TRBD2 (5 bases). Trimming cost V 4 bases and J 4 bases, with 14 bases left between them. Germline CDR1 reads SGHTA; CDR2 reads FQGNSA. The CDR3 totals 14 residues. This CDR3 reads CASSSREGWYEQYV. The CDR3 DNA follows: TGTGCCAGCAGCTCCCGCGAGGGCTGGTACGAGCAGTACGTC.

CDR3 residues: CASRLRDFEGETQYF. The CDR3 DNA sequence: TGTGCCAGTAGACTGCGGGACTTTGAAGGAGAGACCCAGTACTTC. The chain uses TRBV19 and TRBJ2-5; D perhaps matches TRBD2 (6 bases). CDR3 length: 15 residues. Per the germline V gene, CDR1 is LNHDA and CDR2 is SQIVND (reference sequence). The V end was cut by 6 bases, the J end by 4 bases, with 18 bases between.

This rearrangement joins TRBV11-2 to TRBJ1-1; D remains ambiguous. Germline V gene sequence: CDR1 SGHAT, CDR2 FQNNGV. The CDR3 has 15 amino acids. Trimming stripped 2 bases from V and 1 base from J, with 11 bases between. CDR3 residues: CASSLNRRQNTEAFF. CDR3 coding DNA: TGTGCCAGCAGCTTAAACCGACGACAGAACACTGAAGCTTTCTTT.

The CDR3 DNA is TGTGCCAGCAGCCCCGGGGGAGCGGGGGTTTACGAGCAGTACGTC. Protein sequence: CASSPGGAGVYEQYV. This sequence joins TRBV28 and TRBJ2-7; 8 nucleotides line up with TRBD2. Per germline, CDR1 MDHEN and CDR2 SYDVKM. The CDR3 length is 15 residues. V was clipped by 6 bases and J by 4 bases; unmatched bases: 11.

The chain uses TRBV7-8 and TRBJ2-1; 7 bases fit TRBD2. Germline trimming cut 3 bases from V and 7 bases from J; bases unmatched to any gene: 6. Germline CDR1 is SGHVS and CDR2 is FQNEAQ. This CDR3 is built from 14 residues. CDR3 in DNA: TGTGCCAGCAGCTTGACTAGCAGTTGGAATGAGCAGTTCTTC. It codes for CASSLTSSWNEQFF.

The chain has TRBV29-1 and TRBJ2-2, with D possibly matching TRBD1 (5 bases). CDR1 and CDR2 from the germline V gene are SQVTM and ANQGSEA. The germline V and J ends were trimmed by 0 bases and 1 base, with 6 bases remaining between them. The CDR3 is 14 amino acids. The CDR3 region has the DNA TGCAGCGTTGAAGAGGGGCGGAACACCGGGGAGCTGTTTTTT. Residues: CSVEEGRNTGELFF.

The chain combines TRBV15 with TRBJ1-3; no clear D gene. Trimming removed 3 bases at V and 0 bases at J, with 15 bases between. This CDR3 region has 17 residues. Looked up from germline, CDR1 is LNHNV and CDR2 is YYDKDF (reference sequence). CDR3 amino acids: CATSRTSSGISGNTIYF. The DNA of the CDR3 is TGTGCCACCAGCAGGACCTCCTCGGGTATCTCTGGAAACACCATATATTTT.

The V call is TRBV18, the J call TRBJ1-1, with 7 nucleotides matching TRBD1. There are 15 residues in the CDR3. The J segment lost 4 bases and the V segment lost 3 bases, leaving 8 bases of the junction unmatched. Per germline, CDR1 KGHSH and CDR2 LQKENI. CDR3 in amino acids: CASSPEQGPSTEAFF. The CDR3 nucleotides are TGTGCCAGCTCACCGGAACAGGGGCCCTCCACTGAAGCTTTCTTT. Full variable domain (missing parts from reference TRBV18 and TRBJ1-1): NAGVMQNPRHLVRRRGQEARLRCSPMKGHSHVYWYRQLPEEGLKFMVYLQKENIIDESGMPKERFSAEFPKEGPSILRIQQVVRGDSAAYFCASSPEQGPSTEAFFGQGTRLTVV.

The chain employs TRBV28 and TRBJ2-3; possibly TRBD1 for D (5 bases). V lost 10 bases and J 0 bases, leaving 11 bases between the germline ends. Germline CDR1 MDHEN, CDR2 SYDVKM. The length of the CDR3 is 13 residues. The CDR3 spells CATLDSSTDTQYF. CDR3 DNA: TGTGCCACCTTAGACAGTAGCACAGATACGCAGTATTTT.

CDR3 in amino acids: CSAKGQGGGTGELFF. The CDR3 DNA reads as TGCAGCGCAAAAGGACAGGGGGGAGGGACCGGGGAGCTGTTTTTT. The genes are TRBV29-1 and TRBJ2-2; 10 bases line up with TRBD1. Losses at the gene ends were 7 bases for V and 5 bases for J; bases not matched to a gene: 10. Per the germline V gene, CDR1 is SQVTM and CDR2 is ANQGSEA. CDR3 length equals 15 residues.

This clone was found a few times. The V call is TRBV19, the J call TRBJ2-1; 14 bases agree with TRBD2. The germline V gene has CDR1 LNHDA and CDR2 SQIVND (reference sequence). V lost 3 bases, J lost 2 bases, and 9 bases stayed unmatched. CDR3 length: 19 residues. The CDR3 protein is CASSIEPGLAGVTYNEQFF. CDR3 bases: TGTGCCAGTAGTATCGAACCGGGACTAGCGGGAGTTACCTACAATGAGCAGTTCTTC.

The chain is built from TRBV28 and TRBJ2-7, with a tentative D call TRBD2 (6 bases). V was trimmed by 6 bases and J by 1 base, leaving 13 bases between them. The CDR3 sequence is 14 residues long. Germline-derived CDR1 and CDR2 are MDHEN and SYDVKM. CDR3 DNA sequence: TGTGCCAGCAGCTTAGGAGGGAGGTCCTACGAGCAGTACGTC. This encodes CASSLGGRSYEQYV.

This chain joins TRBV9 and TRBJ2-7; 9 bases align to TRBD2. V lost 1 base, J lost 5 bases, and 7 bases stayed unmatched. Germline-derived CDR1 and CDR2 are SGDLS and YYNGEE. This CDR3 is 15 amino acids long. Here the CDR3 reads CASSVSAGGPNEQYF. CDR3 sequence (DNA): TGTGCCAGCAGCGTATCGGCGGGAGGGCCCAACGAGCAGTACTTC.

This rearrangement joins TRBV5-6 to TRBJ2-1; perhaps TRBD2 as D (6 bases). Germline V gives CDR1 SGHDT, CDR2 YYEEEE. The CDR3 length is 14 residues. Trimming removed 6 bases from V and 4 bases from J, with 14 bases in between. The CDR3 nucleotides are TGTGCCAGCACCGGCGGGACCCTATACAATGAGCAGTTCTTC. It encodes CASTGGTLYNEQFF.

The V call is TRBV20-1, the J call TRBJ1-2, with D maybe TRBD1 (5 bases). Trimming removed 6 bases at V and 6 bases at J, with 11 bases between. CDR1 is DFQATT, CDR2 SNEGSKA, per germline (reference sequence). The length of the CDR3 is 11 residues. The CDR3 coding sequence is TGCAGTGCGGGGCGGATCGATGGCTACACCTTC. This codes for CSAGRIDGYTF.